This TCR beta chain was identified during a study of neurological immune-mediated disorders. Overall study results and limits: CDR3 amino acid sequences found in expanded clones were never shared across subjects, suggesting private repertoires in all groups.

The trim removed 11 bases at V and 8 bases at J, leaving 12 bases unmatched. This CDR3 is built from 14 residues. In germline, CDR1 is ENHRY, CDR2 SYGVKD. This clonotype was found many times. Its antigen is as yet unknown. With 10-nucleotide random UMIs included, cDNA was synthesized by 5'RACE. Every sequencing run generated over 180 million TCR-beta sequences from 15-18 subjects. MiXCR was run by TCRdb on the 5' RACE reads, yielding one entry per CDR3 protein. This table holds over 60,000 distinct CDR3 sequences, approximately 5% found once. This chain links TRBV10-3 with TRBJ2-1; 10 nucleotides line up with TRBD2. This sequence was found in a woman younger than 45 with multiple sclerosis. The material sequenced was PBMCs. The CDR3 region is CAARPLGLADEQFF. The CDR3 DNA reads TGTGCCGCCCGGCCGCTTGGACTAGCGGATGAGCAGTTCTTC.